Listed below are T cell receptor beta chains from one sample, sequenced in a study of shared clonotypes between healthy human individuals. Produced via immunoSEQ multiplex PCR; TCRdb's table is partial and in-frame only. Of roughly 2.2 million clones in the sample, 93% were seen once. The sequencing input was naive CD4+ T cells from PBMCs. The receptors stem from a young man in good health. Some clones in this sample may be carry-over from other donors' samples. Both conserved end residues are part of each CDR3. The order of the fields is V gene, clone size, D gene, J gene, CDR3 protein, CDR3 DNA. D genes are given only for firm matches. Size is stated for part of the rows, as once, few or many counts, or as a class when the clone is expanded.

TRBV4-1	.	.	TRBJ2-7	CASSQYGGQLKYF	TGCGCCAGCAGCCAATATGGTGGGCAGTTAAAGTACTTC
TRBV6-6	.	.	TRBJ1-5	CASRQGGSNQPQHF	TGTGCCAGCAGACAGGGAGGAAGCAATCAGCCCCAGCATTTT
TRBV5-5	.	.	TRBJ1-2	CASSLDPAMRGYTF	TGTGCCAGCAGCTTGGACCCAGCTATGAGGGGCTACACCTTC
TRBV5-5	.	.	TRBJ1-4	CASSFDGTLLGEKLFF	TGTGCCAGCAGCTTCGACGGGACCCTGCTTGGGGAAAAACTGTTTTTT
TRBV9	.	.	TRBJ1-1	CASSIQGSEAFF	TGTGCCAGCAGTATACAGGGATCTGAAGCTTTCTTT
TRBV28	.	.	TRBJ2-1	CASSSPGSGPSYNEQFF	TGTGCCAGCAGTTCCCCGGGTAGCGGTCCTTCCTACAATGAGCAGTTCTTC
TRBV5-4	.	TRBD1	TRBJ2-2	CASSLATGFTGELFF	TGTGCCAGCAGCTTGGCGACAGGGTTCACCGGGGAGCTGTTTTTT
TRBV20-1	.	TRBD2	TRBJ2-5	CSAPSGTTQYF	TGCAGTGCTCCTAGCGGTACGACCCAGTACTTC
TRBV5-5	.	.	TRBJ2-2	CASSLDTGELFF	TGTGCCAGCAGCTTAGACACCGGGGAGCTGTTTTTT
TRBV5-6	.	.	TRBJ2-7	CASSLRVSYEQYF	TGTGCCAGCAGCTTGAGGGTATCCTACGAGCAGTACTTC
TRBV5-1	.	TRBD1	TRBJ1-3	CASSPNFGQGALGNTIYF	TGCGCCAGCAGCCCAAACTTTGGACAGGGGGCACTCGGAAACACCATATATTTT
TRBV6-1	.	.	TRBJ2-2	CASIAGTGELFF	TGTGCCAGCATTGCAGGGACCGGGGAGCTGTTTTTT
TRBV6-6	.	.	TRBJ1-3	CASSYSESSGNTIYF	TGTGCCAGCAGTTACTCGGAGAGCTCTGGAAACACCATATATTTT
TRBV29-1	.	.	TRBJ1-3	CSAEISSGNTIYF	TGCAGCGCAGAAATCAGCTCTGGAAACACCATATATTTT
TRBV9	.	TRBD2	TRBJ2-1	CASSVTSGLAVYNEQFF	TGTGCCAGCAGCGTAACGTCGGGACTAGCGGTCTACAATGAGCAGTTCTTC
TRBV30	.	.	TRBJ2-2	CAWGRGNTGELFF	TGTGCCTGGGGCAGGGGAAACACCGGGGAGCTGTTTTTT
TRBV9	.	.	TRBJ2-2	CASSVASLPGYTGELFF	TGTGCCAGCAGCGTTGCATCCCTCCCCGGGTACACCGGGGAGCTGTTTTTT
TRBV2	.	TRBD1	TRBJ1-2	CASIRDSTYGYTF	TGTGCCAGCATACGGGACAGCACATATGGCTACACCTTC
TRBV7-3	.	TRBD2	TRBJ2-1	CASSLAAYNEQFF	TGTGCCAGCAGCCTAGCGGCCTACAATGAGCAGTTCTTC
TRBV7-9	.	.	TRBJ1-6	CASSFDSNSPHHF	TGTGCCAGCAGCTTTGACAGCAATTCACCCCACCACTTT
TRBV19	.	.	TRBJ2-1	CASSLGDAYNEQFF	TGTGCCAGTAGTCTAGGCGATGCCTACAATGAGCAGTTCTTC
TRBV2	.	.	TRBJ1-1	CASSTWGNTEAFF	TGTGCCAGCAGTACCTGGGGGAACACTGAAGCTTTCTTT
TRBV9	.	TRBD1	TRBJ1-1	CASSGRQGAFPSEAFF	TGTGCCAGCAGCGGCCGACAGGGGGCCTTTCCCAGTGAAGCTTTCTTT
TRBV28	.	.	TRBJ2-6	CASSRGGTSSGANVLTF	TGTGCCAGCAGTAGGGGGGGGACCAGCTCTGGGGCCAACGTCCTGACTTTC
TRBV27	.	.	TRBJ2-7	CASRASKETYEQYF	TGTGCCAGCAGGGCTAGCAAAGAAACTTACGAGCAGTACTTC
TRBV6-1	.	TRBD1	TRBJ1-3	CASTWTGAGNTIYF	TGTGCCAGCACCTGGACAGGAGCAGGAAACACCATATATTTT
TRBV5-6	.	TRBD2	TRBJ2-1	CASSLRVAGVRAYNEQFF	TGTGCCAGCAGCTTAAGAGTAGCGGGAGTGCGAGCTTACAATGAGCAGTTCTTC
TRBV11-2	.	TRBD2	TRBJ2-1	CASSSRLAHLNEQFF	TGTGCCAGCAGCTCGCGACTAGCTCATCTCAATGAGCAGTTCTTC
TRBV7-2	.	.	TRBJ1-3	CASSSYTGLGNTIYF	TGTGCCAGCAGCTCCTACACAGGGCTTGGAAACACCATATATTTT
TRBV28	.	.	TRBJ1-3	CASSFQGLRSGNTIYF	TGTGCCAGCAGTTTTCAAGGGTTACGCTCTGGAAACACCATATATTTT
TRBV5-1	once	TRBD2	TRBJ2-5	CASSFGLASEETQYF	TGCGCCAGCAGCTTCGGACTAGCCTCGGAAGAGACCCAGTACTTC
TRBV9	.	.	TRBJ1-4	CASSSSVGRGDNEKLFF	TGTGCCAGCAGCTCAAGCGTCGGGAGAGGGGATAATGAAAAACTGTTTTTT
TRBV5-1	.	.	TRBJ2-1	CASSPGQGGGEQFF	TGCGCCAGCAGCCCAGGACAGGGAGGGGGTGAGCAGTTCTTC